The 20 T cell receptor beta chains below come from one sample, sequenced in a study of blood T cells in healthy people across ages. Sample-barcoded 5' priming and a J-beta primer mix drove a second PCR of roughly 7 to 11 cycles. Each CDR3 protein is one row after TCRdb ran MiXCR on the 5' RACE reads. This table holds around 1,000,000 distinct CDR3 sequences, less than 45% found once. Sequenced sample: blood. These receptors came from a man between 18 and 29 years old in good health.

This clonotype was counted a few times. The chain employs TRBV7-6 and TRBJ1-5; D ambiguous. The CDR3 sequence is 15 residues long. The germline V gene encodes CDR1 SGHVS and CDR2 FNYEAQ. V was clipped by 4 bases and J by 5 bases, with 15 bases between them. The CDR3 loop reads CASSYFPPPDQPQHF. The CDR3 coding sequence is TGTGCCAGCAGCTACTTCCCCCCTCCGGATCAGCCCCAGCATTTT.

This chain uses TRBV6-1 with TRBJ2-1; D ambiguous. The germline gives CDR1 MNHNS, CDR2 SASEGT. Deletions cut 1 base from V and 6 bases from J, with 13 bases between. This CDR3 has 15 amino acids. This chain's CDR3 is CASSEDYYIGNEQFF. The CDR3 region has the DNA TGTGCCAGCAGTGAAGACTATTATATAGGCAATGAGCAGTTCTTC.

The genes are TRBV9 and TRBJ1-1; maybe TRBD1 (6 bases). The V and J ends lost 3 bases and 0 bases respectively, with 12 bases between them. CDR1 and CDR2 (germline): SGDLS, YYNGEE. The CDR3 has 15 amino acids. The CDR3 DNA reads TGTGCCAGCAGCGACCGACAGGACCTGAACACTGAAGCTTTCTTT. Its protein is CASSDRQDLNTEAFF.

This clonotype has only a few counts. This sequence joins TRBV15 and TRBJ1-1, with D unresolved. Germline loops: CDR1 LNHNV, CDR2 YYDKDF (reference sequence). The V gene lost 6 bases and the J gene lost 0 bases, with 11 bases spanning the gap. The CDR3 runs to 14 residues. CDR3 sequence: CATRRGLMNTEAFF. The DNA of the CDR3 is TGTGCCACCAGGCGCGGCTTGATGAACACTGAAGCTTTCTTT.

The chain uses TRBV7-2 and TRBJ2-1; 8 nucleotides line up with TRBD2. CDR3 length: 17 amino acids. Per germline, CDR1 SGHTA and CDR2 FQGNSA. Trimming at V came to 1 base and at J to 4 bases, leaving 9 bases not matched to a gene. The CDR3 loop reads CASSLESGGSPYNEQFF. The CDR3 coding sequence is TGTGCCAGCAGCTTAGAATCGGGGGGGTCGCCTTACAATGAGCAGTTCTTC. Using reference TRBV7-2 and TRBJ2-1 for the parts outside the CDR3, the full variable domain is GAGVSQSPSNKVTEKGKDVELRCDPISGHTALYWYRQSLGQGLEFLIYFQGNSAPDKSGLPSDRFSAERTGGSVSTLTIQRTQQEDSAVYLCASSLESGGSPYNEQFFGPGTRLTVL.

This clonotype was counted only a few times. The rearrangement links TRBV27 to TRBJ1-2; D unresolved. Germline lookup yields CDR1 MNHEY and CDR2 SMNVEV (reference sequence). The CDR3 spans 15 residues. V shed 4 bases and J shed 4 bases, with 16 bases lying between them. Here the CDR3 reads CASSSTRQAAYGYTF. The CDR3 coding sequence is TGTGCCAGCAGTTCTACCCGACAAGCTGCCTATGGCTACACCTTC.

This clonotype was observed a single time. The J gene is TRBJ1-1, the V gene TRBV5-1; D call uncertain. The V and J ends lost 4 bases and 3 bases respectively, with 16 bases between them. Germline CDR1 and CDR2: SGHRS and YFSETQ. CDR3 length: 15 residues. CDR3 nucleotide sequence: TGCGCCAGCAGCCCCCGGACGGGAAAGGACACTGAAGCTTTCTTT. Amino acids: CASSPRTGKDTEAFF.

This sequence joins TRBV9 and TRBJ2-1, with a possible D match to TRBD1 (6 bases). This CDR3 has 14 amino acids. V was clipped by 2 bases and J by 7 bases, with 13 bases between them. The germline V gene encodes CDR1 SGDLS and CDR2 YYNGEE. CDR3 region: CASSVRDIMNEQFF. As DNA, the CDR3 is TGTGCCAGCAGCGTCCGGGACATTATGAATGAGCAGTTCTTC. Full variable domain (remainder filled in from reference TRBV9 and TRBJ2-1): DSGVTQTPKHLITATGQRVTLRCSPRSGDLSVYWYQQSLDQGLQFLIQYYNGEERAKGNILERFSAQQFPDLHSELNLSSLELGDSALYFCASSVRDIMNEQFFGPGTRLTVL.

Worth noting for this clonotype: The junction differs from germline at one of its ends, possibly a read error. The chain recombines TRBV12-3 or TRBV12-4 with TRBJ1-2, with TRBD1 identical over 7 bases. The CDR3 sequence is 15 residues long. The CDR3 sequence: CASRPTGVQLYGHTF. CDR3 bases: TGTGCCAGCAGACCTACAGGGGTTCAGCTCTATGGCCACACCTTC.

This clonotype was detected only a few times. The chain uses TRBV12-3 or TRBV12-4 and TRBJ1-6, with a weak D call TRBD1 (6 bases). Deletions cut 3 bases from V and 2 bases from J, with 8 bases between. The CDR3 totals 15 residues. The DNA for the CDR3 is TGTGCCAGCAGTTTCAGGGGCACCTATAATTCACCCCTCCACTTT. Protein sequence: CASSFRGTYNSPLHF.

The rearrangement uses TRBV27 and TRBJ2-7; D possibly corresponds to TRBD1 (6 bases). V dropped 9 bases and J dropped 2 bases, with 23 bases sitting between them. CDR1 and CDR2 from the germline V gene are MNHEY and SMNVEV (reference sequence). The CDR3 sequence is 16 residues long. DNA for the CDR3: TGTGCCAGACCCGGACAGCCGATCCCAACAACCTACGAGCAGTACTTC. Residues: CARPGQPIPTTYEQYF.

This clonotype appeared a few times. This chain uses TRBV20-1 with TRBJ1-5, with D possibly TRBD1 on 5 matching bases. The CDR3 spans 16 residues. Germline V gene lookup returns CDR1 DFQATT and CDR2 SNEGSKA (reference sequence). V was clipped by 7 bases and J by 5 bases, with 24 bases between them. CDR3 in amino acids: CSGSLLGGEPDQPQHF. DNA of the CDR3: TGCAGTGGGTCGTTGTTGGGGGGGGAACCGGATCAGCCCCAGCATTTT.

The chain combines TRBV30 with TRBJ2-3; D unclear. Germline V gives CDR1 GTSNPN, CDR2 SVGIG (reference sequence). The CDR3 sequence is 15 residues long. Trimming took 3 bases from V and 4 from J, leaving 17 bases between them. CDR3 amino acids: CAWSVASASSDTQYF. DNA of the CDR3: TGTGCCTGGAGCGTAGCCTCGGCTTCCTCAGATACGCAGTATTTT. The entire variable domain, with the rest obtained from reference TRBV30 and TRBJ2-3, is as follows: SQTIHQWPATLVQPVGSPLSLECTVEGTSNPNLYWYRQAAGRGLQLLFYSVGIGQISSEVPQNLSASRPQDRQFILSSKKLLLSDSGFYLCAWSVASASSDTQYFGPGTRLTVL.

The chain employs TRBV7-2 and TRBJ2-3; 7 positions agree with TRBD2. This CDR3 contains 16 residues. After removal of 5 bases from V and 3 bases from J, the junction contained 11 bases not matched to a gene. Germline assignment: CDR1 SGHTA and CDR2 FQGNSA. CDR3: CASSLMGGEGTDTQYF. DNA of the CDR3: TGTGCCAGCAGCCTAATGGGGGGGGAGGGGACAGATACGCAGTATTTT.

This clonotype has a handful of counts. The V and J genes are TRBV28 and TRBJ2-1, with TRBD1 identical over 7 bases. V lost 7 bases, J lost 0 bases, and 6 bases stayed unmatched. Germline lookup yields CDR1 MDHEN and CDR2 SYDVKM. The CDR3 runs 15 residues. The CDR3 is CASNPQGSSYNEQFF. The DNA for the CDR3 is TGTGCCAGCAACCCACAGGGGTCCTCCTACAATGAGCAGTTCTTC.

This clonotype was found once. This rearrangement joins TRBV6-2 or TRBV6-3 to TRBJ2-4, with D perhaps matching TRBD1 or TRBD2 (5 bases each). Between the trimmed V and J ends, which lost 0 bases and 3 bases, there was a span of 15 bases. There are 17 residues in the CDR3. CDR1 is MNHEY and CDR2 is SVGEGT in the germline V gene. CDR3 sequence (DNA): TGTGCCAGCAGTTACTCGATCAGGGATGAGGGCAAAAACATTCAGTACTTC. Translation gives CASSYSIRDEGKNIQYF.

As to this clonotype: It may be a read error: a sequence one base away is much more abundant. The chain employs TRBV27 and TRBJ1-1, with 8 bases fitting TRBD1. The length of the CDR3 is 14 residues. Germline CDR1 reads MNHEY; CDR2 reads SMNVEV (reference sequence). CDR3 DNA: TGTTCCAGCAGGCCCGGGACAGGGAACACTGAAGCTTTCTTT. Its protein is CSSRPGTGNTEAFF.

The CDR3 region is CSATYRGSRSRSYNEQFF. The DNA for the CDR3 is TGCAGTGCCACCTACAGGGGCTCGCGCTCGCGCTCCTACAATGAGCAGTTCTTC. The V call is TRBV20-1, the J call TRBJ2-1; the match to TRBD1 covers 7 bases. V shed 6 bases and J 0 bases; nucleotides not matched to a gene: 17. Germline CDR1 and CDR2: DFQATT and SNEGSKA (reference sequence). CDR3 length: 18 amino acids.

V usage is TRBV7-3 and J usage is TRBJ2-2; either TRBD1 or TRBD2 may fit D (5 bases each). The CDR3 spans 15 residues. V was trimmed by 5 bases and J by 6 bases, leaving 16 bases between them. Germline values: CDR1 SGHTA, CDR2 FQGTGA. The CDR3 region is CASSPERGRPGELFF. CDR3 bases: TGTGCCAGCAGCCCCGAGAGGGGTAGGCCCGGGGAGCTGTTTTTT.

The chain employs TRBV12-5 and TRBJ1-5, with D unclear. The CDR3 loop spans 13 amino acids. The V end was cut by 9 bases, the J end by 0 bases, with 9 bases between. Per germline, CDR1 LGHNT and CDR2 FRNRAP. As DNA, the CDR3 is TGTGCTAGCGGCGCCGGTAGCAATCAGCCCCAGCATTTT. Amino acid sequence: CASGAGSNQPQHF.